The 5 T cell receptor beta chains given below trace back to one sample, sequenced in a study of pediatric ulcerative colitis. TCRdb keeps only in-frame clones here, not all; method: immunoSEQ multiplex PCR. Here the sample spans around 10,000 clones, 80% to 90% being singletons. Sequencing input: blood. The receptors were gathered from a girl between 5 and 17 years old with moderate ulcerative colitis.

The chain recombines TRBV7-8 with TRBJ2-3; D uncertain. The CDR3 is 13 amino acids. Germline V CDR1 and CDR2: SGHVS, FQNEAQ. Trimming stripped 5 bases from V and 4 bases from J, with 10 bases between. The chain's CDR3 is CASSLGVSDTQYF. CDR3 bases: TGTGCCAGCAGCCTAGGAGTCTCAGATACGCAGTATTTT.

This clone was observed a single time. The rearrangement links TRBV4-1 to TRBJ2-1; 11 nucleotides align to TRBD2. The CDR3 sequence is 16 residues long. CDR1 and CDR2 (germline): MGHRA, YSYEKL. The V and J ends lost 4 bases and 4 bases, in that order; junction bases with no gene match: 6. CDR3 coding DNA: TGCGCCAGCAGCCCGATAGCGGGAGGGCCGTACAATGAGCAGTTCTTC. Its protein product is CASSPIAGGPYNEQFF.

The V and J genes are TRBV27 and TRBJ1-5, with 8 bases fitting TRBD1. The CDR3 is made up of 17 amino acids. Germline lookup yields CDR1 MNHEY and CDR2 SMNVEV (reference sequence). The ends lost 5 bases at V and 1 base at J; junction bases unmatched: 10. In nucleotides, the CDR3 is TGTGCCAGCAGTCCTGACGGACAGGGAATGAGCAATCAGCCCCAGCATTTT. Its protein product is CASSPDGQGMSNQPQHF.

The J gene is TRBJ1-5, the V gene TRBV19, with D unresolved. This CDR3 has 13 amino acids. Germline values: CDR1 LNHDA, CDR2 SQIVND (reference sequence). Trimming pared 9 bases from V and 6 bases from J, leaving 15 bases between. The CDR3 loop reads CASGRGIFQPQHF. DNA for the CDR3: TGTGCCAGCGGGAGAGGGATTTTTCAGCCCCAGCATTTT.

V usage is TRBV5-1 and J usage is TRBJ1-1; 10 bases line up with TRBD1. CDR1 SGHRS and CDR2 YFSETQ come from the germline V gene. Losses at the gene ends were 2 bases for V and 4 bases for J; bases not matched to a gene: 2. CDR3 length: 14 amino acids. CDR3 protein: CASSFRDRGTEAFF. The CDR3 coding sequence is TGCGCCAGCAGCTTCCGGGACAGGGGCACTGAAGCTTTCTTT.